Shown below are 31 T cell receptor beta chains from a single sample sequenced in a study of CD8 T cells in ankylosing spondylitis (dated by TCRdb to between 2016 and 2019). Library method: 5' RACE. Sequencing was carried out with an Illumina HiSeq 2500. The raw public reads went through TCRdb reprocessing: fastp at Q25, MiXCR clone calling, in-frame beta chains kept. Rows with one shared CDR3 protein collapse into an entry with the most common genes and DNA. The sample data list under 250,000 distinct CDR3 sequences, and roughly a tenth of these were observed just once. Jointly, the top ten make up about 2.5% of the sample. The sample comprised blood, either unsorted or a sorted T cell fraction (not recorded which). Receptors were obtained from a male donor with ankylosing spondylitis or in good health (not recorded which).

There are many counts of this clonotype. The V call is TRBV7-9, the J call TRBJ2-5; possibly TRBD2 for D (5 bases). The CDR3 has 14 residues. The germline CDR1 and CDR2 sequences are SEHNR and FQNEAQ (reference sequence). V lost 7 bases and J 1 base, leaving 13 bases between the germline ends. This CDR3 is CASTLDGLQETQYF. For the CDR3, the DNA is TGTGCCAGCACCTTGGACGGACTCCAAGAGACCCAGTACTTC.

The rearrangement joins TRBV11-1 to TRBJ1-2, with no clear D. CDR1 SGHAT and CDR2 FQDESV come from the germline V gene (reference sequence). Trimming removed 1 base from V and 4 bases from J, with 25 bases in between. CDR3 size: 19 residues. CDR3 sequence reads: CASSLDPSQEVQGSYGYTF. For the CDR3, the DNA is TGTGCCAGCAGCTTAGACCCCAGTCAGGAGGTTCAAGGTAGCTATGGCTACACCTTC.

This clonotype was seen many times. The chain links TRBV20-1 to TRBJ1-2, with 8 bases that match TRBD1. J lost 3 bases, V lost 5 bases, and 14 bases had no gene match. Germline V lookup: CDR1 DFQATT, CDR2 SNEGSKA (reference sequence). This CDR3 has 16 amino acids. CDR3 DNA sequence: TGCAGTGCTCATTTACTACTCAGGGGGCAGGACTATGGCTACACCTTC. It translates to CSAHLLLRGQDYGYTF.

The rearrangement uses TRBV7-6 and TRBJ2-3; possibly TRBD1 or TRBD2 for D (5 bases each). V shed 5 bases and J shed 6 bases, with 21 bases lying between them. CDR3 length: 16 amino acids. Looked up from germline, CDR1 is SGHVS and CDR2 is FNYEAQ. The CDR3 is CASSHPGPPSSDTQYF. In nucleotides, the CDR3 is TGTGCCAGCAGCCATCCGGGACCCCCATCTTCCGATACGCAGTATTTT.

This clonotype was detected ten times or more. The rearrangement uses TRBV20-1 and TRBJ2-3, with 8 bases that match TRBD2. J was trimmed by 2 bases and V by 8 bases; bases with no gene match: 9. This CDR3 spans 14 amino acids. Germline CDR1 reads DFQATT; CDR2 reads SNEGSKA (reference sequence). CDR3 DNA sequence: TGCAGTCCAAAGCGGGGGCCAAACACAGATACGCAGTATTTT. Protein sequence: CSPKRGPNTDTQYF.

This clonotype was recorded at least ten times. The V and J genes are TRBV6-5 and TRBJ1-3, with no clear D. V was shortened by 0 bases and J by 0 bases, with 12 bases between the two germline ends. Germline V gene data show CDR1 as MNHEY and CDR2 as SVGAGI. The CDR3 is 17 amino acids. CDR3 amino acids: CASSYSMYSSSGNTIYF. CDR3 DNA: TGTGCCAGCAGTTACTCGATGTACAGCAGCTCTGGAAACACCATATATTTT.

The genes are TRBV30 and TRBJ2-2, with D perhaps matching TRBD2 (6 bases). The CDR3 has 16 residues. Germline V CDR1 and CDR2: GTSNPN, SVGIG (reference sequence). V was cut by 0 bases and J by 1 base, with 12 bases left in between. In DNA, the CDR3 is TGTGCCTGGAGTGTGTTGCTAGCGCGGAACACCGGGGAGCTGTTTTTT. Protein: CAWSVLLARNTGELFF.

The sample holds many counts of this clonotype. This chain uses TRBV3-1 with TRBJ2-3; D not certain. CDR3 length: 16 amino acids. The germline CDR1 and CDR2 sequences are LGHDT and YNNKEL (reference sequence). V was trimmed by 0 bases and J by 2 bases, leaving 12 bases between them. The CDR3 reads CASSQDARILTDTQYF. The CDR3 coding sequence is TGTGCCAGCAGCCAAGATGCCCGGATCCTCACAGATACGCAGTATTTT.

This clonotype was seen only a few times. CDR3 sequence (DNA): TGTGCCAGCAGTGTTGAGAGACTAGCGGTTTACAATGAGCAGTTCTTC. This sequence encodes CASSVERLAVYNEQFF. The chain has TRBV6-1 and TRBJ2-1; 9 positions match TRBD2. This CDR3 spans 16 amino acids. The germline CDR1 and CDR2 sequences are MNHNS and SASEGT. The V and J ends lost 4 bases and 4 bases, in that order; junction bases with no gene match: 8.

At least ten counts were recorded for this clonotype. This sequence joins TRBV3-1 and TRBJ1-6, with D perhaps matching TRBD1 (5 bases). The CDR3 is made up of 16 amino acids. Germline CDR1 LGHDT, CDR2 YNNKEL (reference sequence). The V end lost 1 base, the J end lost 8 bases, and 15 bases lay between the germline ends. The CDR3 here is CASSQGTTATYSPLHF. The CDR3 DNA is TGTGCCAGCAGCCAAGGGACGACAGCGACCTATTCACCCCTCCACTTT.

This clonotype was seen at least ten times. The chain recombines TRBV19 with TRBJ2-7; 8 bases map to TRBD2. This CDR3 has 15 amino acids. Germline V gene lookup returns CDR1 LNHDA and CDR2 SQIVND (reference sequence). V lost 7 bases and J lost 0; bases outside the gene matches: 8. The CDR3: CASTTTAGGSYEQYF. The CDR3 coding sequence is TGTGCCAGTACTACTACGGCGGGGGGCTCCTACGAGCAGTACTTC.

This clonotype was counted many times. This chain connects TRBV29-1 to TRBJ2-1; D is possibly TRBD2 (5 bases). Germline-derived CDR1 and CDR2 are SQVTM and ANQGSEA. This CDR3 spans 16 amino acids. V dropped 2 bases and J dropped 10 bases, with 24 bases sitting between them. The DNA for the CDR3 is TGCAGCGTTGAATTAAGCTTTGGTGGGAGACTTCGGGAGCAGTTCTTC. This sequence encodes CSVELSFGGRLREQFF.

This clonotype was detected only once. The chain joins TRBV7-2 to TRBJ2-1; 10 bases map to TRBD2. J was trimmed by 6 bases and V by 3 bases; bases with no gene match: 8. The CDR3 extends over 16 amino acids. Germline lookup yields CDR1 SGHTA and CDR2 FQGNSA. In DNA form, the CDR3 reads TGTGCCAGCAGCTTGCGACAACTAGCGGGGCCCAATGAGCAGTTCTTC. It specifies CASSLRQLAGPNEQFF.

This clonotype was detected many times. In nucleotides, the CDR3 is TGTGCCAGCAGTCCTCAGAGCAGGGCCGGGGAGCTGTTTTTT. Protein sequence: CASSPQSRAGELFF. The V gene is TRBV7-2, the J gene TRBJ2-2; D is perhaps TRBD1 (5 bases). The germline CDR1 and CDR2 sequences are SGHTA and FQGNSA. V gave up 6 bases and J gave up 6 bases, with 14 bases separating them. The CDR3 consists of 14 residues.

In its sample, this clonotype was seen a few times. The chain uses TRBV4-2 and TRBJ2-3; D might be TRBD1 (5 bases). Germline V CDR1 and CDR2: LGHNA, YNFKEQ. This CDR3 spans 15 amino acids. V lost 0 bases, J lost 1 base, and 8 bases lay in between. The CDR3 region is CASSQDRVGTDTQYF. In nucleotides, the CDR3 is TGTGCCAGCAGCCAAGACAGGGTGGGCACAGATACGCAGTATTTT.

The chain combines TRBV3-1 with TRBJ2-5, with 7 bases matching TRBD2. With 1 base clipped from V and 2 bases from J, the junction kept 4 bases outside the gene matches. The length of the CDR3 is 15 residues. Germline CDR1 and CDR2: LGHDT and YNNKEL (reference sequence). CDR3 coding DNA: TGTGCCAGCAGCCAAGCTTTAGCGGGTCAAGAGACCCAGTACTTC. Protein sequence: CASSQALAGQETQYF.

This clonotype appeared many times. The V call is TRBV29-1, the J call TRBJ2-3; D remains ambiguous. Per the germline V gene, CDR1 is SQVTM and CDR2 is ANQGSEA. Trimming removed 0 bases at V and 4 bases at J, with 5 bases between. The CDR3 totals 12 residues. CDR3 protein: CSVEDLPDTQYF. CDR3 DNA sequence: TGCAGCGTTGAAGATCTACCAGATACGCAGTATTTT.

The chain carries TRBV5-6 and TRBJ2-1, with D tentatively TRBD1 or TRBD2 (5 bases each). This CDR3 region has 14 residues. Between the trimmed V and J ends, which lost 3 bases and 1 base, there was a span of 8 bases. Germline CDR1 SGHDT, CDR2 YYEEEE. The CDR3 DNA follows: TGTGCCAGCAGCTGGGACCTTTCCTACAATGAGCAGTTCTTC. The encoded protein is CASSWDLSYNEQFF.

The chain uses TRBV5-1 and TRBJ2-5; no clear D gene. Trimming stripped 0 bases from V and 7 bases from J, with 10 bases between. CDR3 length: 13 amino acids. From germline, CDR1 is SGHRS and CDR2 YFSETQ. Written as DNA, the CDR3 is TGCGCCAGCAGCTTGGCCGGAGAAGCGACCCAGTACTTC. The encoded protein is CASSLAGEATQYF.

In its sample, this clonotype was seen many times. The genes are TRBV25-1 and TRBJ1-1; D is perhaps TRBD1 (6 bases). Germline-derived CDR1 and CDR2 are MGHDK and SYGVNS. CDR3 length: 14 amino acids. V was clipped by 3 bases and J by 1 base, with 9 bases between them. The CDR3 DNA follows: TGTGCCAGCAGTGAGACAGGTTGGAACACTGAAGCTTTCTTT. Protein: CASSETGWNTEAFF.

The table lists this clonotype with many counts. The chain joins TRBV5-5 to TRBJ2-5; possibly TRBD2 for D (5 bases). V shed 1 base and J shed 2 bases, with 6 bases lying between them. Germline values: CDR1 SGHKS, CDR2 YYEKEE (reference sequence). The CDR3 is made up of 13 amino acids. CDR3 nucleotides: TGTGCCAGCAGCTTGTGGACTCAAGAGACCCAGTACTTC. As protein: CASSLWTQETQYF.

This clonotype ranks as medium-sized. CDR3 amino acids: CSGSIASSNTQYF. DNA for the CDR3: TGCAGCGGATCGATAGCAAGTTCGAATACGCAGTATTTT. The rearrangement uses TRBV29-1 and TRBJ2-3; the D is unclear. The CDR3 loop spans 13 amino acids. Trimming shortened V by 7 bases and J by 7 bases, and 18 bases separated the two germline ends. Germline V gives CDR1 SQVTM, CDR2 ANQGSEA.

This clonotype was seen many times. The chain links TRBV6-5 to TRBJ2-1; no clear D gene. With 6 bases removed from V and 10 bases from J, the gap between germline ends came to 13 bases. CDR1 MNHEY and CDR2 SVGAGI come from the germline V gene. This CDR3 region has 12 residues. CDR3 sequence (DNA): TGTGCCAGCAGCCCTCCGGCGGACGAGCAGTTCTTC. Protein sequence: CASSPPADEQFF.

The chain joins TRBV7-9 to TRBJ2-1; 8 positions match TRBD2. Trimming took 2 bases from V and 9 from J; bases not matched to a gene: 6. Per germline, CDR1 SEHNR and CDR2 FQNEAQ (reference sequence). The CDR3 consists of 14 residues. The CDR3, as DNA: TGTGCCAGCAGCTTACCAGCGGGAGAGGCTGAGCAGTTCTTC. Amino acid sequence: CASSLPAGEAEQFF. The variable domain in full, with the rest retrieved from reference TRBV7-9 and TRBJ2-1, is DTGVSQNPRHKITKRGQNVTFRCDPISEHNRLYWYRQTLGQGPEFLTYFQNEAQLEKSRLLSDRFSAERPKGSFSTLEIQRTEQGDSAMYLCASSLPAGEAEQFFGPGTRLTVL.

This clonotype has a count of ten or more. The gene calls are TRBV5-8 and TRBJ2-2; 8 bases line up with TRBD2. Germline loops: CDR1 SGHTS, CDR2 YDEGEE. The V segment lost 6 bases and the J segment 4 bases; nucleotides outside the gene matches: 11. The CDR3 has 16 amino acids. CDR3 DNA: TGTGCCAGCACCCTGGGGGTAGCGGGATTCACCGGGGAGCTGTTTTTT. It encodes CASTLGVAGFTGELFF. The variable domain in full, completed from reference TRBV5-8 and TRBJ2-2, reads EAGVTQSPTHLIKTRGQQATLRCSPISGHTSVYWYQQALGLGLQFLLWYDEGEERNRGNFPPRFSGRQFPNYSSELNVNALELEDSALYLCASTLGVAGFTGELFFGEGSRLTVL.

This clonotype was observed a handful of times. The V gene is TRBV5-5, the J gene TRBJ1-2, with 9 positions matching TRBD1. This CDR3 contains 14 residues. CDR1 and CDR2 from the germline V gene are SGHKS and YYEKEE (reference sequence). V gave up 4 bases and J gave up 4 bases; unmatched junction bases: 5. For the CDR3, the DNA is TGTGCCAGCAGCCCCATGGGACAGGGCTATGGCTACACCTTC. Amino acid sequence: CASSPMGQGYGYTF.

This clonotype was counted at least ten times. CDR3 nucleotides: TGTGCCAGTAGGGCGGGGAACACTGAAGCTTTCTTT. Protein sequence: CASRAGNTEAFF. This chain connects TRBV19 to TRBJ1-1; D gene uncertain. Trimming pared 6 bases from V and 1 base from J, leaving 6 bases between. This CDR3 is built from 12 residues. Per germline, CDR1 LNHDA and CDR2 SQIVND (reference sequence).

At least ten counts were recorded for this clonotype. This chain joins TRBV20-1 and TRBJ2-2; no definite D call. Germline V CDR1 and CDR2: DFQATT, SNEGSKA (reference sequence). The CDR3 loop spans 15 amino acids. V was cut by 5 bases and J by 4 bases, with 17 bases left in between. The CDR3 sequence is CSAAVSLVGTGELFF. The CDR3 DNA sequence: TGCAGTGCTGCGGTTAGCCTGGTGGGCACCGGGGAGCTGTTTTTT.

This clonotype showed up many times. The rearrangement uses TRBV12-3 or TRBV12-4 and TRBJ2-3; D is undetermined. Trimming removed 4 bases at V and 14 bases at J, with 13 bases between. The CDR3 runs to 11 residues. This CDR3 reads CASSSGLTRYF. CDR3 sequence (DNA): TGTGCCAGCAGTTCGGGCCTCACCCGGTATTTT.

This clonotype was counted ten times or more. The chain is built from TRBV29-1 and TRBJ2-7; 7 bases line up with TRBD1. CDR3 length equals 12 residues. V dropped 6 bases and J dropped 2; count of bases not matched to a gene: 4. Germline CDR1 SQVTM, CDR2 ANQGSEA. In DNA form, the CDR3 reads TGCAGCGTGGTAGACAGGGCCTACGAGCAGTACTTC. It encodes CSVVDRAYEQYF.

The chain combines TRBV4-1 with TRBJ2-1; tentatively, D is TRBD1 or TRBD2 (5 bases each). Looked up from germline, CDR1 is MGHRA and CDR2 is YSYEKL. The CDR3 sequence is 17 residues long. Between the trimmed V and J ends, which lost 8 bases and 1 base, there was a span of 21 bases. The CDR3 reads CASRDGPGRPSYNEQFF. CDR3 coding DNA: TGCGCCAGCCGGGACGGCCCGGGGCGCCCGTCCTACAATGAGCAGTTCTTC.